This entry lists 17 T cell receptor beta chains sequenced from one sample in a study of cytomegalovirus exposure and HLA in healthy donors. Measured with immunoSEQ multiplex PCR; TCRdb has only the in-frame clones, and not every one. The sample lists about 250,000 clones, roughly 89% occurring once. Sequenced material: PBMCs. Receptor source: a man aged 18-30 years in good health and CMV-seronegative.

The CDR3 DNA follows: TGTGCCAGCAGCACCCGACTAGCGGGAGCTGCAGATACGCAGTATTTT. Residues: CASSTRLAGAADTQYF. J is TRBJ2-3 and V is TRBV7-2, with 12 bases that match TRBD2. Losses at the gene ends were 5 bases for V and 4 bases for J; bases not matched to a gene: 7. The CDR3 sequence is 16 residues long. Germline V gene data show CDR1 as SGHTA and CDR2 as FQGNSA.

The chain is built from TRBV9 and TRBJ2-2, with 9 bases lining up with TRBD1. With 5 bases clipped from V and 3 bases from J, the junction kept 11 bases outside the gene matches. CDR1 is SGDLS, CDR2 YYNGEE, per germline. The CDR3 loop spans 17 amino acids. The CDR3 coding sequence is TGTGCCAGCAGTGGCCATAAGGGACAGGGATACACCGGGGAGCTGTTTTTT. It codes for CASSGHKGQGYTGELFF.

CDR3 coding DNA: TGTGCCAGCAGTCCACCCGTTCCAGCGGGAGGGCCAGATACGCAGTATTTT. As protein: CASSPPVPAGGPDTQYF. This chain links TRBV28 with TRBJ2-3; 10 nucleotides agree with TRBD2. The CDR3 contains 17 residues. The J segment lost 4 bases and the V segment lost 5 bases, leaving 12 bases of the junction unmatched. Germline values: CDR1 MDHEN, CDR2 SYDVKM. Filled out from reference TRBV28 and TRBJ2-3, the complete variable domain reads DVKVTQSSRYLVKRTGEKVFLECVQDMDHENMFWYRQDPGLGLRLIYFSYDVKMKEKGDIPEGYSVSREKKERFSLILESASTNQTSMYLCASSPPVPAGGPDTQYFGPGTRLTVL.

The chain joins TRBV28 to TRBJ2-7; 7 bases map to TRBD1. Germline CDR1 is MDHEN and CDR2 is SYDVKM. The CDR3 has 13 residues. The trim removed 6 bases at V and 7 bases at J, leaving 9 bases unmatched. Here the CDR3 DNA reads TGTGCCAGCAGGAGGGGGCCGACGGTTGAGCAGTACTTC. Translating gives CASRRGPTVEQYF.

The rearrangement joins TRBV6-4 to TRBJ2-1, with 8 bases that match TRBD2. CDR1 and CDR2 (germline): MRHNA, SNTAGT. Trimming cost V 5 bases and J 9 bases; bases outside gene matches: 9. This CDR3 spans 14 amino acids. As DNA, the CDR3 is TGTGCCAGCAGTCCCGACGGGACTAGTATTGAGCAGTTCTTC. It translates to CASSPDGTSIEQFF.

The CDR3 DNA reads as TGTGCCAGCAGCCACCGGGACAGGGAAACTGAAGCTTTCTTT. Protein sequence: CASSHRDRETEAFF. The rearrangement uses TRBV7-6 and TRBJ1-1; 9 bases line up with TRBD1. CDR3 length: 14 residues. Germline values: CDR1 SGHVS, CDR2 FNYEAQ. The trim removed 5 bases at V and 5 bases at J, leaving 6 bases unmatched.

The chain combines TRBV6-5 with TRBJ2-3; TRBD1 aligns across 8 bases. CDR3 length: 15 amino acids. J was trimmed by 2 bases and V by 8 bases; bases with no gene match: 9. The germline V gene encodes CDR1 MNHEY and CDR2 SVGAGI. The CDR3 here is CASAMTGENTDTQYF. The CDR3 bases are TGTGCCAGCGCGATGACAGGGGAGAACACAGATACGCAGTATTTT.

This chain connects TRBV6-6 to TRBJ1-1, with no clear D. Trimming left V 2 bases short and J 11 bases short, with 15 bases between. Germline V gene lookup returns CDR1 MNHNY and CDR2 SVGAGI (reference sequence). The CDR3 consists of 13 residues. The CDR3 DNA follows: TGTGCCAGCAGTTACGTAGGAGTTGGAGAGGCTTTCTTT. It specifies CASSYVGVGEAFF.

CDR3 sequence: CATQEGPEQYF. The CDR3 coding sequence is TGTGCCACCCAGGAGGGACCCGAGCAGTACTTC. This rearrangement joins TRBV19 to TRBJ2-7; weak D call: TRBD2 (6 bases). CDR3 length: 11 amino acids. Germline V CDR1 and CDR2: LNHDA, SQIVND (reference sequence). V was shortened by 10 bases and J by 6 bases, with 13 bases between the two germline ends.

The V gene is TRBV10-2, the J gene TRBJ1-6, with 9 bases aligning to TRBD1. The junction had 6 bases not matched to a gene; V was cut back by 3 bases and J by 6 bases. This CDR3 has 16 amino acids. CDR1 is WSHSY, CDR2 SAAADI, per germline. CDR3 amino acids: CASSDFTGGGNSPLHF. Written as DNA, the CDR3 is TGCGCCAGCAGTGACTTTACAGGGGGCGGTAATTCACCCCTCCACTTT.

V is TRBV29-1 and J is TRBJ2-7; TRBD1 matches 7 bases. The CDR3 is made up of 13 amino acids. CDR1 is SQVTM and CDR2 is ANQGSEA in the germline V gene. The ends lost 6 bases at V and 2 bases at J; junction bases unmatched: 7. DNA of the CDR3: TGCAGCGTGACGACAGGGATTACCTACGAGCAGTACTTC. This gives the protein CSVTTGITYEQYF.

The chain recombines TRBV7-2 with TRBJ2-7; D remains ambiguous. V shed 5 bases and J shed 0 bases, with 5 bases lying between them. The germline gives CDR1 SGHTA, CDR2 FQGNSA. CDR3 length: 12 residues. DNA for the CDR3: TGTGCCAGCAGCCTTTCCTCCTACGAGCAGTACTTC. Encoded protein: CASSLSSYEQYF. The full variable domain, with the rest looked up from reference TRBV7-2 and TRBJ2-7, is GAGVSQSPSNKVTEKGKDVELRCDPISGHTALYWYRQSLGQGLEFLIYFQGNSAPDKSGLPSDRFSAERTGGSVSTLTIQRTQQEDSAVYLCASSLSSYEQYFGPGTRLTVT.

V gene TRBV28 combines with J gene TRBJ1-4, with 7 bases matching TRBD1. Germline values: CDR1 MDHEN, CDR2 SYDVKM. The CDR3 length is 16 residues. The J segment lost 0 bases and the V segment lost 4 bases, leaving 5 bases of the junction unmatched. CDR3 sequence reads: CASSSVGQTTNEKLFF. For the CDR3, the DNA is TGTGCCAGCAGTTCCGTGGGACAGACAACTAATGAAAAACTGTTTTTT.

The chain has TRBV5-3 and TRBJ1-4, with 8 nucleotides matching TRBD1. TRBV5-3 is filed as an ORF, its function uncertain. CDR3 length equals 16 residues. J was trimmed by 0 bases and V by 7 bases; bases with no gene match: 8. CDR3 sequence: CARPRGRRATNEKLFF. The CDR3, as DNA: TGTGCCAGACCCAGGGGGCGGAGGGCAACTAATGAAAAACTGTTTTTT.

This chain joins TRBV27 and TRBJ1-5, with 7 bases lining up with TRBD1. From germline, CDR1 is MNHEY and CDR2 SMNVEV (reference sequence). Trimming at V came to 2 bases and at J to 5 bases, leaving 12 bases not matched to a gene. CDR3 size: 17 residues. This CDR3 is CASSLDRRGAAHQPQHF. The CDR3 bases are TGTGCCAGCAGTTTAGATCGCAGGGGGGCAGCCCATCAGCCCCAGCATTTT.

The V call is TRBV6-6, the J call TRBJ2-1; 9 nucleotides agree with TRBD1. Germline V gives CDR1 MNHNY, CDR2 SVGAGI (reference sequence). Germline trimming cut 0 bases from V and 10 bases from J; bases unmatched to any gene: 1. CDR3 length: 13 residues. CDR3 residues: CASSYSGQGEQFF. Written as DNA, the CDR3 is TGTGCCAGCAGTTACTCGGGACAGGGAGAGCAGTTCTTC.

The CDR3 reads CASSRLQRNTEAFF. Here the CDR3 DNA reads TGTGCCAGCAGCAGATTACAGAGGAACACTGAAGCTTTCTTT. V usage is TRBV21-1 and J usage is TRBJ1-1; TRBD1, the table's D call, lacks a check against the DNA. TRBV21-1 counts as a pseudogene. The CDR3 is 14 residues long.